This note documents a single TCR beta chain sequence. Sequencing used immunoSEQ multiplex PCR; TCRdb keeps in-frame clones, though not all of them. The table has tens of thousands of clones, approximately 85% seen once. The data stem from a study of OX40 agonist ivuxolimab in advanced cancers. CDR1 is LGHNA and CDR2 is YSLEER in the germline V gene. The CDR3 length is 14 residues. The V end was cut by 1 base, the J end by 2 bases, with 8 bases between. This receptor was identified in an adult with an advanced solid tumor such as melanoma, head and neck, liver or kidney cancer. This chain uses TRBV4-3 with TRBJ1-2; D gene uncertain. Sequencing was performed on CD4+ or CD8+ T cells sorted from blood, taken in a trial of the OX40 agonist ivuxolimab. CDR3 DNA: TGCGCCAGCAGCCAAGGTACCGGCAACTATGGCTACACCTTC. Its protein is CASSQGTGNYGYTF.